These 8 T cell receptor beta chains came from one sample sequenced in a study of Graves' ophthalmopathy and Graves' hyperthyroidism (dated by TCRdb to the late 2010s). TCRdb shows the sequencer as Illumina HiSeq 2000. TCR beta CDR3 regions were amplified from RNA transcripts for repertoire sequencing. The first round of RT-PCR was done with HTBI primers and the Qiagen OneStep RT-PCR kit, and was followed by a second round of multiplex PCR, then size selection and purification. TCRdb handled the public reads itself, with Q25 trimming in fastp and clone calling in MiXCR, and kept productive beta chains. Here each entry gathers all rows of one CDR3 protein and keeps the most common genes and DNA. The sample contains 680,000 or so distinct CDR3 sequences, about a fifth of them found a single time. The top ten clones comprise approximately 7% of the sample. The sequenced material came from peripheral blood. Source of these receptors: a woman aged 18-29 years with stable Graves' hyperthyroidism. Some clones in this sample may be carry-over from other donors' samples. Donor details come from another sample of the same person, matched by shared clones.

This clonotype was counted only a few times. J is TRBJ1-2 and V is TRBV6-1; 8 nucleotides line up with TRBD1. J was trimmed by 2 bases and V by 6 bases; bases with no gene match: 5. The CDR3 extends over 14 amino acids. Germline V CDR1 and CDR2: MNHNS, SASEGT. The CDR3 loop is CASRTGGSNYGYTF. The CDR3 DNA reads TGTGCCAGCAGAACAGGGGGGTCCAACTATGGCTACACCTTC.

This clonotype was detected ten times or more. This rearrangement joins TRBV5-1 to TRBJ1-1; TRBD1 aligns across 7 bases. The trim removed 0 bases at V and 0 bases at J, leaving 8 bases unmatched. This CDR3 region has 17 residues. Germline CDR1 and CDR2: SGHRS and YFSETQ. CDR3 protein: CASSLEGQKYMNTEAFF. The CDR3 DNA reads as TGCGCCAGCAGCTTGGAGGGACAGAAATACATGAACACTGAAGCTTTCTTT.

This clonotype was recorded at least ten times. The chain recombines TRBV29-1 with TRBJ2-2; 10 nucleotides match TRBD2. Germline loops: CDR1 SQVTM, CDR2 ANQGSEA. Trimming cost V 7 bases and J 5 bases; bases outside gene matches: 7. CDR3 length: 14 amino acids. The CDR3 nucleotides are TGCAGCGCCCTAGCGGGAGTAGGGACCGGGGAGCTGTTTTTT. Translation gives CSALAGVGTGELFF.

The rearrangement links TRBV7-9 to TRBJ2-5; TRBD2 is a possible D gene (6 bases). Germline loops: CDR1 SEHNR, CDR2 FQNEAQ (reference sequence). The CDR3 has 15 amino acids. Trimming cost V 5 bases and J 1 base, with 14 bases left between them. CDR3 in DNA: TGTGCCAGCAGCCCTGCCACCGGGGGCCAAGAGACCCAGTACTTC. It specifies CASSPATGGQETQYF.

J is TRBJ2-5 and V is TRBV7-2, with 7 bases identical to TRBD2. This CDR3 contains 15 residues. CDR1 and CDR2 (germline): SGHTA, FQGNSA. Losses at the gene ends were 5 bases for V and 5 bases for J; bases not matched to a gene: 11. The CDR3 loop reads CASSPLGREKETQYF. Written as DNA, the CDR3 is TGTGCCAGCAGCCCCTTGGGGCGGGAGAAGGAGACCCAGTACTTC.

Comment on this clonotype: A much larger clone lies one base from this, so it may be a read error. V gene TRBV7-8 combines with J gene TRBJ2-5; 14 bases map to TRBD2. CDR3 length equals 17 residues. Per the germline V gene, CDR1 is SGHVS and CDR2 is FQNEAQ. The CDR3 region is CASSLDGLAGGYETKYF. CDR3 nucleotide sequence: TGTGCCAGCAGCTTAGATGGACTAGCGGGAGGCTATGAGACCAAGTACTTC.

Written as DNA, the CDR3 is TGTGCCAGCAGCTTAGACGGCTTACCCGAGACCCAGTACTTC. This gives the protein CASSLDGLPETQYF. The chain joins TRBV7-8 to TRBJ2-5, with D uncertain. Trimming pared 1 base from V and 5 bases from J, leaving 11 bases between. Germline loops: CDR1 SGHVS, CDR2 FQNEAQ. This CDR3 contains 14 residues.

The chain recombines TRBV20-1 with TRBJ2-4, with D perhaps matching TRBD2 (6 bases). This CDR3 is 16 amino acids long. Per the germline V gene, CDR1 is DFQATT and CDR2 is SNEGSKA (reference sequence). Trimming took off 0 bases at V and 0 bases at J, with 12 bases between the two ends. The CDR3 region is CSARETGGLAKNIQYF. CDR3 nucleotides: TGCAGTGCTAGAGAAACAGGAGGGCTAGCCAAAAACATTCAGTACTTC.